This TCR beta chain was identified during a study of spatial heterogeneity in lung cancer. Study summary: Combinations of a unique TCR and a UMI were tallied in raw reads, and on average each appeared more than ten times.

Overall study findings and caveats: Circulating ubiquitous expanded tumor TCRs were observed more frequently at resection than at follow-up.

TCRdb reprocessed the 5' RACE reads via MiXCR and lists one record per CDR3 protein. Found here are fewer than 25,000 distinct CDR3 sequences, 3% to 3.5% of them singletons; the top ten hold 25% to 35%. Time point given: sample taken at primary tumor resection. Donation came from some 72 patients with untreated early-stage non-small cell lung cancer. The authors sequenced whole RNA from tumor, nontumor lung or frozen PBMC without sorting. This CDR3 is built from 14 residues. Trimming took 6 bases from V and 1 from J; bases not matched to a gene: 3. CDR1 and CDR2 (germline): ENHRY, SYGVKD. This clonotype was recorded at least ten times. Its cognate antigen is unknown.

The sequence derives from a female donor with early-stage non-small cell lung cancer. The chain recombines TRBV10-3 with TRBJ2-3; 8 bases map to TRBD2. Sequenced here: PBMCs, sampled at surgery. The CDR3, as DNA: TGTGCCATCAGCCTAGCGGGTGGCACAGATACGCAGTATTTT. Protein product: CAISLAGGTDTQYF.